This T cell receptor beta chain was recovered during a study of identical twins. This CDR3 comprises 15 residues. Germline V gives CDR1 SEHNR, CDR2 FQNEAQ (reference sequence). V lost 5 bases and J 2 bases, leaving 13 bases between the germline ends. TCRdb re-analysed the 5' RACE reads in MiXCR, keeping a single row per CDR3 protein. The sample yields 470,000 or so distinct CDR3 sequences, more than 20% seen once. Study results and limitations: Cord blood's abundant beta clonotypes had fewer insertions, unlike memory repertoires.

About this clonotype itself: The antigen is undetermined.

These data were also reused for a study on T cells expressing NK-cell markers. From that paper: Sorted CD3+CD56+NKG2C+, CD3+CD56+NKG2C- and CD3+CD56-NKG2C+ T-cell subsets were beta-chain profiled.

The sequencing input was CD4+ T cells sorted from blood. J is TRBJ2-1 and V is TRBV7-9; maybe TRBD1 (5 bases). The origin of this receptor is a woman aged 18 to 35 in good health. CDR3 nucleotides: TGTGCCAGCAGCCCCCCGACAGTGACCTACAATGAGCAGTTCTTC. Encoded protein: CASSPPTVTYNEQFF.